The 17 T cell receptor beta chains presented below share a single source sample, sequenced in a study of T cell responses to AZD1222 COVID-19 vaccine. Data came from immunoSEQ multiplex PCR; TCRdb stores just in-frame clones and leaves some out. The table shows roughly 200,000 clones, with approximately 89% occurring only once. The specimen was peripheral blood, collected 28 days after the second AZD1222 dose. Receptor source: an adult who received the AZD1222 COVID-19 vaccine.

This chain uses TRBV11-3 with TRBJ2-7; the match to TRBD2 covers 10 bases. The germline gives CDR1 SGHNT, CDR2 YENEEA. J lost 3 bases, V lost 4 bases, and 3 bases had no gene match. The CDR3 is made up of 14 amino acids. CDR3 sequence: CASSSLAGIYEQYF. As DNA, the CDR3 is TGTGCCAGCAGCTCACTAGCGGGGATCTACGAGCAGTACTTC. The full variable domain, rest sourced from reference TRBV11-3 and TRBJ2-7, is EAGVVQSPRYKIIEKKQPVAFWCNPISGHNTLYWYLQNLGQGPELLIRYENEEAVDDSQLPKDRFSAERLKGVDSTLKIQPAELGDSAVYLCASSSLAGIYEQYFGPGTRLTVT.

About this clone itself: One end of the junction fails to match germline, which may point to a read error. The chain couples TRBV7-7 to TRBJ2-5; maybe TRBD1 (5 bases). The CDR3 spans 13 residues. Germline V gene lookup returns CDR1 SSHAT and CDR2 FNYEAQ (reference sequence). The CDR3 here is CASSLQGPETQYF. The CDR3 nucleotides read TGTGCTAGCAGCCTGCAGGGTCCGGAGACCCAGTACTTC.

The chain employs TRBV12-3 or TRBV12-4 and TRBJ1-5; a possible D gene is TRBD1 (5 bases). V gave up 6 bases and J gave up 8 bases, with 14 bases separating them. This CDR3 comprises 13 residues. This CDR3 is CASSPSGGEPQHF. Written as DNA, the CDR3 is TGTGCCAGCAGCCCCAGCGGGGGGGAGCCCCAGCATTTT.

The chain couples TRBV28 to TRBJ1-4; maybe TRBD1 (5 bases). The CDR3 covers 16 residues. Trimming cost V 7 bases and J 5 bases, with 20 bases left between them. Germline loops: CDR1 MDHEN, CDR2 SYDVKM. The CDR3 loop reads CASTFHPTVSNEKLFF. The CDR3 nucleotides read TGTGCCAGCACCTTCCATCCGACAGTGTCGAATGAAAAACTGTTTTTT.

V gene TRBV29-1 combines with J gene TRBJ1-1; D uncertain. Looked up from germline, CDR1 is SQVTM and CDR2 is ANQGSEA. Trimming left V 4 bases short and J 0 bases short, with 9 bases between. This CDR3 contains 13 residues. CDR3 residues: CSVGSGMNTEAFF. Here the CDR3 DNA reads TGCAGCGTTGGGTCCGGCATGAACACTGAAGCTTTCTTT.

This sequence joins TRBV2 and TRBJ2-5; D tentatively reads TRBD1 or TRBD2 (5 bases each). The V gene's germline CDR1 is SNHLY and CDR2 FYNNEI. V lost 2 bases and J lost 5, with 9 bases in between. There are 13 residues in the CDR3. Here the CDR3 DNA reads TGTGCCAGCAGTGAAAGACGGGACGAGACCCAGTACTTC. Residues: CASSERRDETQYF.

The rearrangement joins TRBV7-9 to TRBJ2-7, with D perhaps matching TRBD1 (5 bases). The V gene lost 2 bases and the J gene lost 4 bases, with 6 bases spanning the gap. The CDR3 is made up of 12 amino acids. Germline CDR1 is SEHNR and CDR2 is FQNEAQ (reference sequence). CDR3 sequence (DNA): TGTGCCAGCAGCTTAACAGGATACGAGCAGTACTTC. Protein product: CASSLTGYEQYF.

The rearrangement joins TRBV7-9 to TRBJ1-2; 7 nucleotides agree with TRBD1. J gave up 4 bases and V 2 bases, and 16 bases lay outside the gene matches. The germline gives CDR1 SEHNR, CDR2 FQNEAQ (reference sequence). This CDR3 region has 18 residues. The chain's CDR3 is CASSLRDRVRHESYGYTF. DNA of the CDR3: TGTGCCAGCAGCTTAAGGGACAGAGTTCGCCACGAGAGCTATGGCTACACCTTC.

The genes are TRBV28 and TRBJ2-5, with 9 bases aligning to TRBD1. J lost 5 bases, V lost 2 bases, and 6 bases had no gene match. In germline, CDR1 is MDHEN, CDR2 SYDVKM. The CDR3 loop spans 15 amino acids. The CDR3 sequence: CASSLGDRDRETQYF. CDR3 sequence (DNA): TGTGCCAGCAGTTTAGGGGACAGGGATAGGGAGACCCAGTACTTC.

The chain is built from TRBV9 and TRBJ2-7, with D perhaps TRBD1 or TRBD2 (6 bases each). V lost 3 bases, J lost 6 bases, and 13 bases lay in between. Germline CDR1 is SGDLS and CDR2 is YYNGEE. The CDR3 is 13 amino acids. The CDR3 region is CASSAEGGREQYF. Here the CDR3 DNA reads TGTGCCAGCAGCGCAGAGGGGGGTCGCGAGCAGTACTTC.

The chain uses TRBV19 and TRBJ1-1; D call uncertain. V lost 7 bases to trimming and J lost 0 bases, with 9 bases between them. The length of the CDR3 is 13 residues. CDR1 and CDR2 from the germline V gene are LNHDA and SQIVND (reference sequence). The DNA for the CDR3 is TGTGCCAGTACTCTTGTTATGAACACTGAAGCTTTCTTT. Amino acid sequence: CASTLVMNTEAFF.

The chain couples TRBV28 to TRBJ2-2; D call uncertain. The V gene lost 7 bases and the J gene lost 7 bases, with 19 bases spanning the gap. The CDR3 length is 15 residues. The V gene's germline CDR1 is MDHEN and CDR2 SYDVKM. The CDR3 is CASTTRTSADGELFF. DNA for the CDR3: TGTGCCAGCACCACTCGGACCTCCGCTGACGGGGAGCTGTTTTTT. Full variable domain (remainder filled in from reference TRBV28 and TRBJ2-2): DVKVTQSSRYLVKRTGEKVFLECVQDMDHENMFWYRQDPGLGLRLIYFSYDVKMKEKGDIPEGYSVSREKKERFSLILESASTNQTSMYLCASTTRTSADGELFFGEGSRLTVL.

The chain has TRBV29-1 and TRBJ2-2; 7 positions agree with TRBD1. Germline CDR1 reads SQVTM; CDR2 reads ANQGSEA. Unmatched junction bases numbered 4, after V lost 4 bases and J lost 5 bases. The CDR3 is made up of 13 amino acids. The CDR3 is CSVVTGITGELFF. CDR3 DNA: TGCAGCGTTGTGACAGGGATTACCGGGGAGCTGTTTTTT.

V gene TRBV18 combines with J gene TRBJ1-2; possible D gene TRBD1, 5 bases. The CDR3 loop spans 16 amino acids. The germline gives CDR1 KGHSH, CDR2 LQKENI. The ends were cut back, 6 bases at V and 3 bases at J, with 20 bases in the middle. The CDR3 DNA reads as TGTGCCAGCTCCCAAAAACAGACAGCGACGCACTATGGCTACACCTTC. Residues: CASSQKQTATHYGYTF. Supplemented by reference TRBV18 and TRBJ1-2, the full variable domain reads NAGVMQNPRHLVRRRGQEARLRCSPMKGHSHVYWYRQLPEEGLKFMVYLQKENIIDESGMPKERFSAEFPKEGPSILRIQQVVRGDSAAYFCASSQKQTATHYGYTFGSGTRLTVV.

The chain uses TRBV19 and TRBJ1-6, with 7 bases matching TRBD1. V gave up 0 bases and J gave up 10 bases; unmatched junction bases: 6. Germline CDR1 and CDR2: LNHDA and SQIVND (reference sequence). CDR3 length equals 15 residues. The CDR3 nucleotides are TGTGCCAGTAGTATAGATGACAGGGTGCGCTCACCCCTCCACTTT. This encodes CASSIDDRVRSPLHF.

CDR3 residues: CASTLLGGAWANTEAFF. CDR3 sequence (DNA): TGTGCCAGTACCCTTTTGGGGGGGGCCTGGGCGAACACTGAAGCTTTCTTT. The rearrangement joins TRBV19 to TRBJ1-1; possibly TRBD1 for D (6 bases). Germline V gene lookup returns CDR1 LNHDA and CDR2 SQIVND (reference sequence). The CDR3 totals 17 residues. The V end was cut by 7 bases, the J end by 1 base, with 22 bases between.

This chain connects TRBV4-1 to TRBJ2-1; 12 nucleotides line up with TRBD2. Unmatched junction bases numbered 5, after V lost 5 bases and J lost 3 bases. The CDR3 extends over 16 amino acids. In germline, CDR1 is MGHRA, CDR2 YSYEKL. The CDR3 here is CASSSGLAGLYNEQFF. Here the CDR3 DNA reads TGCGCCAGCAGCAGCGGACTAGCGGGACTCTACAATGAGCAGTTCTTC.